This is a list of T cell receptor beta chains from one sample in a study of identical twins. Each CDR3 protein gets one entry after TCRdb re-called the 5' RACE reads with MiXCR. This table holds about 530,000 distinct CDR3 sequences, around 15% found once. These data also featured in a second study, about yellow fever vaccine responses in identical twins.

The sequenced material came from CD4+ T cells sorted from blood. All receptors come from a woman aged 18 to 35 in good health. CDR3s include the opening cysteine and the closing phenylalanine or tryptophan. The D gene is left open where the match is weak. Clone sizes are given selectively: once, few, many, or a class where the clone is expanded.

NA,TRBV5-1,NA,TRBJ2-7,TGCGCCAGCAGCTTGGAGTCCCTAGCGTCAATCGTGCAGTACTTC,CASSLESLASIVQYF
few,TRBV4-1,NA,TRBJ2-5,TGCGCCAGCAGCCAAGTGGGGGGCGAGACCCAGTACTTC,CASSQVGGETQYF
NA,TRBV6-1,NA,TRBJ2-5,TGTGCCAGCAGTCCACTAGTCAGCTCCGGTTCATTCCAGTACTTC,CASSPLVSSGSFQYF
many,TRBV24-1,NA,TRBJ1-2,TGTGCCACCAGTGAATACGACAGCTATGGCTACACCTTC,CATSEYDSYGYTF
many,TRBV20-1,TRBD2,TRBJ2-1,TGCAGTGCTAGAGTACTAGCGGGAGTCAATGAGCAGTTCTTC,CSARVLAGVNEQFF
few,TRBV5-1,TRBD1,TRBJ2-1,TGCGCCAGCAGCCTGAACGGGCAGGGGGTGGGTAATGAGCAGTTCTTC,CASSLNGQGVGNEQFF
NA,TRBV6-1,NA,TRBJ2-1,TGTGCCAGCACCTTCGGGCAGGGGCGGGATGAGCAGTTCTTC,CASTFGQGRDEQFF
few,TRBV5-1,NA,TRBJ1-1,TGCGCCAGCAGCGGGGGACACCTAAACACTGAAGCTTTCTTT,CASSGGHLNTEAFF
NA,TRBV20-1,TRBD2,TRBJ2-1,TGCAGTGCTTCTCGGGCTAGCGGGGGCCCCTACAATGAGCAGTTCTTC,CSASRASGGPYNEQFF
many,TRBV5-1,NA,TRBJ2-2,TGCGCCAGCAGTACGGAGCTTTACACCGGGGAGCTGTTTTTT,CASSTELYTGELFF
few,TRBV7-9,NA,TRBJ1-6,TGTGCCAGCAGCTTAGCGCACGGAGGGGGGAATTCACCCCTCCACTTT,CASSLAHGGGNSPLHF
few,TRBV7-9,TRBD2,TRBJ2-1,TGTGCCAGCAGCTTGACCCCTAGCGGAATCTACAATGAGCAGTTCTTC,CASSLTPSGIYNEQFF
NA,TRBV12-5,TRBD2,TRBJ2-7,TGTGCTAGTGGTTTAGGGACTAGCGGGAGTGGAGAGCAGTACTTC,CASGLGTSGSGEQYF
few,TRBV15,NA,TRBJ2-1,TGTGCCACCAGCCGGGCAGGGGTATCTGGTGAGCAGTTCTTC,CATSRAGVSGEQFF
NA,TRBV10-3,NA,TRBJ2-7,TGTGCCATCAGTGTTAGCCGGGACGGATCCTACGAGCAGTACTTC,CAISVSRDGSYEQYF
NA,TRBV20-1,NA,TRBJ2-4,TGCAGTGCTAGTAGGGGGGAAAACATTCAGTACTTC,CSASRGENIQYF
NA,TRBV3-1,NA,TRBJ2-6,TGTGCCTGCAGCCAAGACACCCGGTTATCCCGCTCTGGGGCCAACGTCCTGACTTTC,CACSQDTRLSRSGANVLTF
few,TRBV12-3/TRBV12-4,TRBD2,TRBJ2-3,TGTGCCAGCAGTTTTGGCGGGAGGGCGTCAGATACGCAGTATTTT,CASSFGGRASDTQYF
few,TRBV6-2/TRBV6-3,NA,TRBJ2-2,TGTGCCAGCAGTTACGTCGGCACCGGGGAGCTGTTTTTT,CASSYVGTGELFF
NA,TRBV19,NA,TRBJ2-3,TGTGCCAGTAGCACCATCTGGGTTAGCACAGATACGCAGTATTTT,CASSTIWVSTDTQYF
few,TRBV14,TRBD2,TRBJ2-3,TGTGCCAGCAGTCCGGGACTAGCATCCAGCACAGATACGCAGTATTTT,CASSPGLASSTDTQYF
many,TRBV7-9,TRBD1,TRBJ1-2,TGTGCCAGCAGCCCGGGACAGGGCTTTGGCTACACCTTC,CASSPGQGFGYTF
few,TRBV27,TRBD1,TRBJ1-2,TGTGCCAGCAGAGGACAGGGGGCATGGTATGGCTACACCTTC,CASRGQGAWYGYTF
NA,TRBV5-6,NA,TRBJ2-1,TGTGCCAGCAGCTTTCAGGTCAATGAGCAGTTCTTC,CASSFQVNEQFF
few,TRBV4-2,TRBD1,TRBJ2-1,TGTGCCAGCAGCCGGACAGGGGACAATGAGCAGTTCTTC,CASSRTGDNEQFF
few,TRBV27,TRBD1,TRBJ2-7,TGTGCCAGCAGTTTATCGAAGAGTGCGGGACAGGCATACGAGCAGTACTTC,CASSLSKSAGQAYEQYF
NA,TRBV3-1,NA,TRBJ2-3,TGTGCCAGCAGTAGCGGGACAGGGCCAACAGATACGCAGTATTTT,CASSSGTGPTDTQYF
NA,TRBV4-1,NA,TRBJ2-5,TGCGCCAGCAGCCCCGGCCGCCGTTATGAGACCCAGTACTTC,CASSPGRRYETQYF
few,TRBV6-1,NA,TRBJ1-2,TGTGCCAGCAGTGGGACGGTGACTTACTATGGCTACACCTTC,CASSGTVTYYGYTF
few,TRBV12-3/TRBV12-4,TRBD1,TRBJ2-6,TGTGCCAGCAGTTTAAGGCAGGGGGCGGCTGGGGCCAACGTCCTGACTTTC,CASSLRQGAAGANVLTF
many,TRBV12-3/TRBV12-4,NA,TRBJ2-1,TGTGCCAGCAGTCAAGGGTACAATGAGCAGTTCTTC,CASSQGYNEQFF
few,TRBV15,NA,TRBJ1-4,TGTGCCACCAGCAGAGATCCTAATGAAAAACTGTTTTTT,CATSRDPNEKLFF
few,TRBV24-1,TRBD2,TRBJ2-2,TGTGCCACCAGTCAAAGCGGGGGGGGGCACACCGGGGAGCTGTTTTTT,CATSQSGGGHTGELFF
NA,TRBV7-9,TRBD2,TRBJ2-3,TGTGCCAGCAGCTTGCCCATAGCGGGAGGTACAGATACGCAGTATTTT,CASSLPIAGGTDTQYF
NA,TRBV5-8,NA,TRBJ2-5,TGTGCCAGCAGCTTGGTTCTAACAGGGCTAGAGACCCAGTACTTC,CASSLVLTGLETQYF
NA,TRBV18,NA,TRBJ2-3,TGTGCCAGCTCACGGGACATAGCAGATACGCAGTATTTT,CASSRDIADTQYF
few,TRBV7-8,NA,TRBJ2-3,TGTGCCAGCAGCTTCGGGGGCGGATGGACAGATACGCAGTATTTT,CASSFGGGWTDTQYF
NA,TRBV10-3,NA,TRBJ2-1,TGTGCCATCAGTGACGGGTCCCCTGGGAATGAGCAGTTCTTC,CAISDGSPGNEQFF
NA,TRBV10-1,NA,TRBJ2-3,TGCGCCAGCAGCTTGGACATATACACAGATACGCAGTATTTT,CASSLDIYTDTQYF
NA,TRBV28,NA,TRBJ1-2,TGTGCCAGCAGTTTAGTTTGGGGTAGCTATGGCTACACCTTC,CASSLVWGSYGYTF
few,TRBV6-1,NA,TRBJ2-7,TGTGCCAGCAAAGACTCCAGCGGCTACTACTACGAGCAGTACTTC,CASKDSSGYYYEQYF
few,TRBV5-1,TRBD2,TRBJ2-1,TGCGCCAGCAGCTTGGGTCGAGCGGGGGAGTGGTACAATGAGCAGTTCTTC,CASSLGRAGEWYNEQFF
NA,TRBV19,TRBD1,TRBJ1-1,TGTGCCAGTAGTATAGGAAGGACAGGGCCGTACCGGAACACTGAAGCTTTCTTT,CASSIGRTGPYRNTEAFF
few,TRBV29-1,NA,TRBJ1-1,TGCAGCGTTGATAACGGGGGGAACACTGAAGCTTTCTTT,CSVDNGGNTEAFF
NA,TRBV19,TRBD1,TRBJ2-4,TGTGCCAGTAGTCGGACAGGGGGCGTGAAGATAGCCAAAAACATTCAGTACTTC,CASSRTGGVKIAKNIQYF
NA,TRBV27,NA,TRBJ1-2,TGTGCCAGCAGTTTATCAGCGGGGTACCAGCACTATGGCTACACCTTC,CASSLSAGYQHYGYTF
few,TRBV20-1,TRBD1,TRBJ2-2,TGCAGTGCTAGTAACCCGGGACAGCCTGTTTCGAACACCGGGGAGCTGTTTTTT,CSASNPGQPVSNTGELFF
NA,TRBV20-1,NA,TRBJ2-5,TGCAGTGCCCCCAGGGGCTGGGGGGAGACCCAGTACTTC,CSAPRGWGETQYF